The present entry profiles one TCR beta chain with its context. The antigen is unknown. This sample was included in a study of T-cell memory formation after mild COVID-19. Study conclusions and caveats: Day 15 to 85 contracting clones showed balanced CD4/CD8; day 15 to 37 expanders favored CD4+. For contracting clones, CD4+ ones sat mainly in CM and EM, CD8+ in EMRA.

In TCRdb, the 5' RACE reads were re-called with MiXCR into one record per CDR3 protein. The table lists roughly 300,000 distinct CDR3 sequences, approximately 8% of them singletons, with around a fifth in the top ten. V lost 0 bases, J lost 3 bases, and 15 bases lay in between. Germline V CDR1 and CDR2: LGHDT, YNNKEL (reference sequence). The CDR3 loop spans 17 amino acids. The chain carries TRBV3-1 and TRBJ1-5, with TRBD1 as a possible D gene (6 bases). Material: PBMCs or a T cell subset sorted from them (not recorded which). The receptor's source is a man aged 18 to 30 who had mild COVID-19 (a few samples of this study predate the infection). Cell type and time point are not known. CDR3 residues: CASSQDPRWGANQPQHF. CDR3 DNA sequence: TGTGCCAGCAGCCAAGACCCGAGGTGGGGGGCCAATCAGCCCCAGCATTTT.